This T cell receptor (beta chain) was identified in a study of low-dose radiotherapy and immunotherapy resistance in tumors. Whole-study context: Cohort 2 was treated with 1 Gy per fraction every two weeks, amounting to 13 Gy across 26 weeks.

V was shortened by 4 bases and J by 5 bases, with 7 bases between the two germline ends. The germline CDR1 and CDR2 sequences are SGHDT and YYEEEE. The CDR3 sequence is 11 residues long. Specified time point: after trial treatment. Treatment denoted: LDRT plus nivolumab, ipilimumab, low-dose cyclophosphamide and aspirin (RACIN trial). First-strand cDNA relied on TRAV- and TRBV-specific primers spanning alpha and beta chains. The authors ran around 20 PCR cycles to amplify TCRs with a constant-region primer and V-primer adapter. The isolated mRNA underwent amplification through in vitro transcription. TCRdb reprocessed the reads via MiXCR and lists one record per CDR3 protein. Of around 33,000 distinct CDR3 sequences listed, around 50% were seen once; the top ten hold approximately 5.3%.

The source is a male donor with gallbladder cancer. Material: PBMCs, obtained after low-dose radiotherapy plus immunotherapy. The chain has TRBV5-6 and TRBJ2-7; D call uncertain. As DNA, the CDR3 is TGTGCCAGCAGCAGGCGCGACGAGCAGTACTTC. Translated: CASSRRDEQYF.